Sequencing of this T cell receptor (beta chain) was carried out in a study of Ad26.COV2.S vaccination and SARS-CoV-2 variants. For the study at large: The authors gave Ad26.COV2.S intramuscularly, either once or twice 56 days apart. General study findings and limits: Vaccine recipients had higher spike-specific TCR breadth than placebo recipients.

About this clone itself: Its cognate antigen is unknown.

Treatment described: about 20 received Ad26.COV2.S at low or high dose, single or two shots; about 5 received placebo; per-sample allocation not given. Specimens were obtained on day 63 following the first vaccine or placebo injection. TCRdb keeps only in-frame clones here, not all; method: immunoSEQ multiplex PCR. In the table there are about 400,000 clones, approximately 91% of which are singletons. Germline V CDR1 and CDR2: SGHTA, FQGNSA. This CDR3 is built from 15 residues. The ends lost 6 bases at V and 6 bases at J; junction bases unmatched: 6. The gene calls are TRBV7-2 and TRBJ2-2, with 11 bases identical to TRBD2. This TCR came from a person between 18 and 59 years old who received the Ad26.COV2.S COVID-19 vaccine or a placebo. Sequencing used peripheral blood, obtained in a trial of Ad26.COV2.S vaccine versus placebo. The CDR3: CASRSTSGGAGELFF. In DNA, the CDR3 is TGTGCCAGCAGATCAACTAGCGGGGGTGCCGGGGAGCTGTTTTTT. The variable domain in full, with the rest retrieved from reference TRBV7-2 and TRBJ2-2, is GAGVSQSPSNKVTEKGKDVELRCDPISGHTALYWYRQSLGQGLEFLIYFQGNSAPDKSGLPSDRFSAERTGGSVSTLTIQRTQQEDSAVYLCASRSTSGGAGELFFGEGSRLTVL.